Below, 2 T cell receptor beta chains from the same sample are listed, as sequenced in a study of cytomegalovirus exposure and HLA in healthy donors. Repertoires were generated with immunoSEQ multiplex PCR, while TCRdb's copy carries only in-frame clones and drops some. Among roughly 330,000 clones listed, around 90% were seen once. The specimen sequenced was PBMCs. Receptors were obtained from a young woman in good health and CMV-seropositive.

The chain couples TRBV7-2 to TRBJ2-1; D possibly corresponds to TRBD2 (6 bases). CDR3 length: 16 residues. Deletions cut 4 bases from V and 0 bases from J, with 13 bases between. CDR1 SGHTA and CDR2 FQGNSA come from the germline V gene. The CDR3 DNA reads TGTGCCAGCAGCTCCAGGCTAGCGCGCTCCTACAATGAGCAGTTCTTC. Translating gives CASSSRLARSYNEQFF.

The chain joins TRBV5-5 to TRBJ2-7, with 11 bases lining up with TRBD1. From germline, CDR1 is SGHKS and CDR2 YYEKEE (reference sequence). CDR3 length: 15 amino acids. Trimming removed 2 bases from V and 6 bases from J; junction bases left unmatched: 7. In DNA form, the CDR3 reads TGTGCCAGCAGCTTCGAAGGACAGGGGGCTTTCGAGCAGTACTTC. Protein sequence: CASSFEGQGAFEQYF.